This is a list of T cell receptor beta chains from one sample in a study of OX40 agonist ivuxolimab in advanced cancers. TCRdb's copy holds only in-frame clones and misses some; the assay was immunoSEQ multiplex PCR. The data contain around 60,000 clones, 70% to 80% of them singletons. The sample here was CD4+ or CD8+ T cells sorted from blood, taken in a trial of the OX40 agonist ivuxolimab. The receptors stem from an adult with an advanced solid tumor such as melanoma, head and neck, liver or kidney cancer. The CDR3 runs from the conserved cysteine through the conserved F or W. Each record gives: V gene, D gene, clone size, J gene, CDR3 DNA, CDR3 protein. The D gene is left open where the match is weak. Clone size, where shown, is once, few, many, or a class for clones that have expanded.

v_gene: TRBV10-3
d_gene: TRBD1
abundance: -
j_gene: TRBJ1-2
CDR3nt: TGTGCCATCAGTGACCAACAGGGGGCCCTTAACTATGGCTACACCTTC
CDR3aa: CAISDQQGALNYGYTF

v_gene: TRBV9
d_gene: -
abundance: -
j_gene: TRBJ2-3
CDR3nt: TGTGCCAGCAGCGTAGAGGGTGGTGAAGATACGCAGTATTTT
CDR3aa: CASSVEGGEDTQYF

v_gene: TRBV2
d_gene: -
abundance: -
j_gene: TRBJ1-5
CDR3nt: TGTGCCAGCAGTCTTCAGGGGAGCAATCAGCCCCAGCATTTT
CDR3aa: CASSLQGSNQPQHF

v_gene: TRBV5-1
d_gene: -
abundance: few
j_gene: TRBJ2-1
CDR3nt: TGCGCCAGCAGCTTGGACCAACTCGAACACAATGAGCAGTTCTTC
CDR3aa: CASSLDQLEHNEQFF

v_gene: TRBV30
d_gene: -
abundance: -
j_gene: TRBJ2-2
CDR3nt: TGTGCCTCCGCAAGGGGGAGGGCCTTCACCGGGGAGCTGTTTTTT
CDR3aa: CASARGRAFTGELFF

v_gene: TRBV25-1
d_gene: -
abundance: -
j_gene: TRBJ2-3
CDR3nt: TGTGCCAGCAGCGCGTGGGACTCGAAACCCCATTTAGATACGCAGTATTTT
CDR3aa: CASSAWDSKPHLDTQYF

v_gene: TRBV2
d_gene: -
abundance: medium-sized
j_gene: TRBJ1-1
CDR3nt: TGTGCCAGCAGTGCGCCAGGGGCTGGGAAAACTGAAGCTTTCTTT
CDR3aa: CASSAPGAGKTEAFF

v_gene: TRBV27
d_gene: -
abundance: few
j_gene: TRBJ2-1
CDR3nt: TGTGCCAGCAGTCCCCACAAGGAAAGGAACGCTGAGCAGTTCTTC
CDR3aa: CASSPHKERNAEQFF

v_gene: TRBV6-4
d_gene: TRBD1
abundance: -
j_gene: TRBJ1-4
CDR3nt: TGTGCCAGGACCGGGACAGCGGATTTGGAAAAACTGTTTTTT
CDR3aa: CARTGTADLEKLFF

v_gene: TRBV5-1
d_gene: TRBD1
abundance: -
j_gene: TRBJ1-1
CDR3nt: TGCGCCAGCAGCTGGGGGACAGGCAGGGACACTGAAGCTTTCTTT
CDR3aa: CASSWGTGRDTEAFF

v_gene: TRBV28
d_gene: -
abundance: few
j_gene: TRBJ1-5
CDR3nt: TGTGCCAGCAGTTTAGGGCTTGGACAGAGCAATCAGCCCCAGCATTTT
CDR3aa: CASSLGLGQSNQPQHF

v_gene: TRBV5-5
d_gene: -
abundance: -
j_gene: TRBJ2-6
CDR3nt: TGTGCCAGCAGCTTGGGATCTGGGGCCAACGTCCTGACTTTC
CDR3aa: CASSLGSGANVLTF

v_gene: TRBV10-3
d_gene: -
abundance: once
j_gene: TRBJ2-7
CDR3nt: TGTGCCATCAGCCAGGACATATCCTACGAGCAGTACTTC
CDR3aa: CAISQDISYEQYF

v_gene: TRBV7-8
d_gene: TRBD1
abundance: -
j_gene: TRBJ1-2
CDR3nt: TGTGCCAGCAGCCTTGGGACAGCCCTCCGGTATGGCTACACCTTC
CDR3aa: CASSLGTALRYGYTF

v_gene: TRBV30
d_gene: -
abundance: once
j_gene: TRBJ2-7
CDR3nt: TGTGCCTGGAGGCTCCATGCGACCTCCTACGAGCAGTACTTC
CDR3aa: CAWRLHATSYEQYF

v_gene: TRBV11-2
d_gene: -
abundance: -
j_gene: TRBJ2-7
CDR3nt: TGTGCCAGCAGGTACTTCTACGAGCAGTACTTC
CDR3aa: CASRYFYEQYF

v_gene: TRBV30
d_gene: -
abundance: -
j_gene: TRBJ2-6
CDR3nt: TGTGCCTGGAGTGTATGGGGAGGACCCTCTGGGGCCAACGTCCTGACTTTC
CDR3aa: CAWSVWGGPSGANVLTF

v_gene: TRBV30
d_gene: TRBD1
abundance: -
j_gene: TRBJ2-7
CDR3nt: TGTGCCTGGAGTGTCCCCGGGACAGGGCCGCAGTACTTC
CDR3aa: CAWSVPGTGPQYF

v_gene: TRBV7-9
d_gene: -
abundance: few
j_gene: TRBJ2-5
CDR3nt: TGTGCCAGCGGGAGGCCCGCTCAAGAGACCCAGTACTTC
CDR3aa: CASGRPAQETQYF

v_gene: TRBV7-8
d_gene: TRBD2
abundance: once
j_gene: TRBJ2-7
CDR3nt: TGTGCCAGCAGCTCGGGGATAGCGGGAGTCGCCGAGCAGTACTTC
CDR3aa: CASSSGIAGVAEQYF

v_gene: TRBV11-3
d_gene: TRBD2
abundance: -
j_gene: TRBJ2-1
CDR3nt: TGTGCCAGCAGCTTACTAGCGGGAGCCTACAATGAGCAGTTCTTC
CDR3aa: CASSLLAGAYNEQFF

v_gene: TRBV7-9
d_gene: -
abundance: -
j_gene: TRBJ1-5
CDR3nt: TGTGCCAGCAGCTTAGGCGGCAGTACCAATCAGCCCCAGCATTTT
CDR3aa: CASSLGGSTNQPQHF

v_gene: TRBV6-6
d_gene: -
abundance: -
j_gene: TRBJ2-7
CDR3nt: TGTGCCAGCAGTTACTCTCCAGGGGAGGGTCGAGAGCAGTACTTC
CDR3aa: CASSYSPGEGREQYF

v_gene: TRBV18
d_gene: -
abundance: once
j_gene: TRBJ2-1
CDR3nt: TGTGCCAGCTCACCAATTAATGGAGAGCAGTTCTTC
CDR3aa: CASSPINGEQFF

v_gene: TRBV4-2
d_gene: TRBD2
abundance: -
j_gene: TRBJ2-5
CDR3nt: TGTGCCAGCAGGGTTAGCGGGGTTAACGAAGAGACCCAGTACTTC
CDR3aa: CASRVSGVNEETQYF

v_gene: TRBV2
d_gene: -
abundance: -
j_gene: TRBJ1-5
CDR3nt: TGTGCCAGCAGTGGAATAGGGGGAAGCAATCAGCCCCAGCATTTT
CDR3aa: CASSGIGGSNQPQHF

v_gene: TRBV18
d_gene: -
abundance: -
j_gene: TRBJ2-4
CDR3nt: TGTGCCAGCTCACCACCAACGGCTAACATTCAGTACTTC
CDR3aa: CASSPPTANIQYF

v_gene: TRBV6-1
d_gene: TRBD2
abundance: -
j_gene: TRBJ2-5
CDR3nt: TGTGCCAGCAGTGAAGCTTTTAGGAGGCTAGCGGGACTAGAGACCCAGTACTTC
CDR3aa: CASSEAFRRLAGLETQYF

v_gene: TRBV5-1
d_gene: -
abundance: few
j_gene: TRBJ2-7
CDR3nt: TGCGCCAGCAAACAGGACAACCACTACGAGCAGTACTTC
CDR3aa: CASKQDNHYEQYF

v_gene: TRBV7-8
d_gene: -
abundance: few
j_gene: TRBJ1-1
CDR3nt: TGTGCCAGCAGCCCCTATCCGGTCACTGAAGCTTTCTTT
CDR3aa: CASSPYPVTEAFF

v_gene: TRBV7-9
d_gene: -
abundance: -
j_gene: TRBJ1-2
CDR3nt: TGTGCCAGCAGCCGGGGAGGACAGAACTATGGCTACACCTTC
CDR3aa: CASSRGGQNYGYTF

v_gene: TRBV7-6
d_gene: -
abundance: -
j_gene: TRBJ1-2
CDR3nt: TGTGCCAGCAGCGGTGATAATGCTCGAAAGACCTATGGCTACACCTTC
CDR3aa: CASSGDNARKTYGYTF

v_gene: TRBV16
d_gene: -
abundance: -
j_gene: TRBJ2-7
CDR3nt: TGTGCCAGCAGCTTCAACCCAATCCGGGCCGCGCGCGAGCAGTACTTC
CDR3aa: CASSFNPIRAAREQYF

v_gene: TRBV7-6
d_gene: -
abundance: -
j_gene: TRBJ1-6
CDR3nt: TGTGCCAGCAGCCCCGCCTATAATTCACCCCTCCACTTT
CDR3aa: CASSPAYNSPLHF

v_gene: TRBV19
d_gene: -
abundance: -
j_gene: TRBJ1-5
CDR3nt: TGTGCCAGTAGTTTTAACAGGGAAGTCCAGCATTTT
CDR3aa: CASSFNREVQHF

v_gene: TRBV19
d_gene: -
abundance: -
j_gene: TRBJ1-5
CDR3nt: TGTGCCAGTAGTACCGCGTCGTTAGGGTCCGTTTATAGCAATCAGCCCCAGCATTTT
CDR3aa: CASSTASLGSVYSNQPQHF

v_gene: TRBV6-1
d_gene: TRBD1
abundance: -
j_gene: TRBJ2-5
CDR3nt: TGTGCCAGCAGTGGGTGGGGGACAGGGGGAAAAGAGACCCAGTACTTC
CDR3aa: CASSGWGTGGKETQYF